A single sample gave rise to the 2 T cell receptor beta chains below, sequenced in a study of T-cell memory formation after mild COVID-19. TCRdb analysed the 5' RACE reads with MiXCR anew, one entry per CDR3 protein. The sample records around 210,000 distinct CDR3 sequences, around 9.5% being singletons. The source material was PBMCs or a T cell subset sorted from them (not recorded which). The receptors were sampled from a man in his late teens or twenties who had mild COVID-19 (a few samples of this study predate the infection). Cell type and time point are not known.

Notes on this clonotype: A much larger clone lies a single base off, so this may be a read error. V usage is TRBV5-1 and J usage is TRBJ2-5; the D gene is possibly TRBD2 (6 bases). Trimming left V 0 bases short and J 4 bases short, with 16 bases between. CDR3 size: 16 residues. Germline-derived CDR1 and CDR2 are SGHRS and YFSETQ. CDR3 nucleotides: TGCGCCAGCAGCTTGGACCCTAGCGTGGGTAGAGAGACCCAGTACTTC. Its translation: CASSLDPSVGRETQYF.

This clonotype was found many times. V gene TRBV20-1 combines with J gene TRBJ1-6; no clear D. CDR3 length: 13 residues. V was clipped by 3 bases and J by 6 bases, with 9 bases between them. Germline V gives CDR1 DFQATT, CDR2 SNEGSKA (reference sequence). This chain's CDR3 is CSASPTPNSPLHF. The CDR3 DNA sequence: TGCAGTGCTAGTCCCACACCTAATTCACCCCTCCACTTT.